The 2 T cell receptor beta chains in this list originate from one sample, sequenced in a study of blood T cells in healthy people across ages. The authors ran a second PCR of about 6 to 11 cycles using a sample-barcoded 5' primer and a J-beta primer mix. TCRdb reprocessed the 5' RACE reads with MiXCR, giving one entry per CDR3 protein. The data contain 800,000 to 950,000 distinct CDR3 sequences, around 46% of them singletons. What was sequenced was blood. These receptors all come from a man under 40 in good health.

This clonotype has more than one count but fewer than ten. The CDR3 loop reads CASSFRTGRPNEKLFF. The CDR3 coding sequence is TGTGCCAGCAGCTTCAGGACAGGTCGTCCTAATGAAAAACTGTTTTTT. The chain carries TRBV7-2 and TRBJ1-4, with 7 nucleotides matching TRBD1. V lost 3 bases and J lost 3; bases outside the gene matches: 7. This CDR3 comprises 16 residues. In germline, CDR1 is SGHTA, CDR2 FQGNSA.

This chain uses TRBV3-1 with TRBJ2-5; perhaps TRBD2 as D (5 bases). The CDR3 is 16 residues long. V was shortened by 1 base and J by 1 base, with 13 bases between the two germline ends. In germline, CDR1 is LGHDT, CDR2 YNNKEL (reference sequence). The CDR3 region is CASSQGTGNIQETQYF. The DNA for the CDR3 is TGTGCCAGCAGCCAAGGAACGGGGAACATCCAAGAGACCCAGTACTTC.